Presented here are 9 T cell receptor beta chains from one specimen sequenced in a study of regulatory T cells in long-lasting Graves disease. Combining iRepertoire HTBI primers with Arm-PCR of CDR3 regions, the authors built TCR beta libraries. TCRdb reprocessed the multiplex PCR reads via MiXCR and lists one record per CDR3 protein. This table holds 350,000 to 450,000 distinct CDR3 sequences, about 21% found once. Time point specified: persistent/refractory GD, antithyroid drugs over 5 years with positive TRAb. The TCR library was made from RNA that had been extracted from PBMCs in TRIzol. This material consisted of peripheral blood mononuclear cells (PBMCs), taken when the disease was refractory, from a patient treated with antithyroid drugs. The receptors were gathered from a female donor with Graves disease.

This clonotype was counted only a few times. The genes are TRBV28 and TRBJ2-3; 10 bases are shared with TRBD1. Germline values: CDR1 MDHEN, CDR2 SYDVKM. CDR3 length: 15 amino acids. The trim removed 5 bases at V and 4 bases at J, leaving 6 bases unmatched. The CDR3 sequence: CASSLGTGDADTQYF. The CDR3 DNA follows: TGTGCCAGCAGTCTCGGGACAGGGGATGCAGATACGCAGTATTTT.

The sample holds many counts of this clonotype. The V call is TRBV27, the J call TRBJ1-5; D is undetermined. The ends were cut back, 3 bases at V and 4 bases at J, with 10 bases in the middle. Germline CDR1 is MNHEY and CDR2 is SMNVEV (reference sequence). The CDR3 sequence is 14 residues long. The CDR3 protein is CASSLMKSNQPQHF. The DNA of the CDR3 is TGTGCCAGCAGTTTGATGAAGAGTAATCAGCCCCAGCATTTT.

The rearrangement links TRBV19 to TRBJ2-3, with D possibly being TRBD2 (5 bases). CDR3 length equals 16 residues. Trimming stripped 7 bases from V and 2 bases from J, with 19 bases between. Germline values: CDR1 LNHDA, CDR2 SQIVND (reference sequence). The CDR3 reads CASTYRGGLNTDTQYF. The CDR3 bases are TGTGCCAGTACCTATCGCGGTGGACTGAACACAGATACGCAGTATTTT.

This clonotype was found a few times. V and J are TRBV5-5 and TRBJ1-1, with D hard to call. Germline V gene lookup returns CDR1 SGHKS and CDR2 YYEKEE (reference sequence). CDR3 length: 11 residues. Trimming shortened V by 6 bases and J by 9 bases, and 12 bases separated the two germline ends. CDR3 in DNA: TGTGCCAGCACCCTCGGGCCGCAAGCTTTCTTT. The encoded protein is CASTLGPQAFF.

The gene calls are TRBV7-9 and TRBJ1-2, with 7 bases that match TRBD1. The germline gives CDR1 SEHNR, CDR2 FQNEAQ (reference sequence). V was pared by 4 bases and J by 5 bases, with 7 bases of the junction left unmatched. This CDR3 has 14 residues. DNA of the CDR3: TGTGCCAGCAGCTCTGACAGGGCGGGGTATGGCTACACCTTC. Protein sequence: CASSSDRAGYGYTF.

This chain links TRBV20-1 with TRBJ2-7; possible D gene TRBD1, 6 bases. The CDR3 is 12 amino acids. CDR1 is DFQATT, CDR2 SNEGSKA, per germline (reference sequence). The V end was cut by 1 base, the J end by 5 bases, with 9 bases between. The CDR3 DNA reads TGCAGTGCTAGAGGGACAGACGACGAGCAGTACTTC. Residues: CSARGTDDEQYF.

This clonotype came up many times. The chain has TRBV5-6 and TRBJ1-1, with 8 bases identical to TRBD1. CDR3 length: 13 amino acids. With V trimmed by 9 bases and J by 1 base, 5 bases remained unmatched. CDR1 is SGHDT, CDR2 YYEEEE, per germline. The DNA for the CDR3 is TGTGCCACCGGACAGGGATGGAACACTGAAGCTTTCTTT. Protein sequence: CATGQGWNTEAFF.

Regarding this clonotype: The junction shows a germline mismatch at one end, possibly a read error. The CDR3 protein is CAGSGLRESGETQYF. The CDR3 coding sequence is TGTGCCGGCAGCGGACTCAGGGAATCGGGAGAGACCCAGTACTTC. This rearrangement joins TRBV9 to TRBJ2-5; D assignment may be TRBD1 or TRBD2 (5 bases each). This CDR3 contains 15 residues. Germline V lookup: CDR1 SGDLS, CDR2 YYNGEE.

This sequence joins TRBV11-2 and TRBJ2-3; 8 bases align to TRBD2. J was trimmed by 2 bases and V by 5 bases; bases with no gene match: 6. The CDR3 has 15 residues. The germline V gene has CDR1 SGHAT and CDR2 FQNNGV. The CDR3 region is CASSPIAGFTDTQYF. The CDR3 bases are TGTGCCAGCAGCCCCATAGCGGGATTCACAGATACGCAGTATTTT. Looking up the rest from reference TRBV11-2 and TRBJ2-3 gives the full variable domain: EAGVAQSPRYKIIEKRQSVAFWCNPISGHATLYWYQQILGQGPKLLIQFQNNGVVDDSQLPKDRFSAERLKGVDSTLKIQPAKLEDSAVYLCASSPIAGFTDTQYFGPGTRLTVL.